A single sample gave rise to the 18 T cell receptor beta chains below, sequenced in a study of T cell responses to AZD1222 COVID-19 vaccine. This table comes from immunoSEQ multiplex PCR, and its TCRdb copy is limited to in-frame clones, with some not included. The sample yields 52,000 or so clones, about 88% seen once. Sequenced material: peripheral blood, taken on day 0 of AZD1222 vaccination. All receptors come from an adult in good health.

This clone came up once. The rearrangement links TRBV19 to TRBJ1-6, with D possibly TRBD1 on 6 matching bases. V gave up 2 bases and J gave up 7 bases, with 9 bases separating them. The CDR3 extends over 14 amino acids. Germline CDR1 is LNHDA and CDR2 is SQIVND (reference sequence). The CDR3 reads CASSIWGHNSPLHF. CDR3 in DNA: TGTGCCAGTAGTATATGGGGGCACAATTCACCCCTCCACTTT.

The rearrangement joins TRBV19 to TRBJ2-5; TRBD2 aligns across 11 bases. There are 15 residues in the CDR3. CDR1 is LNHDA, CDR2 SQIVND, per germline (reference sequence). Trimming took 11 bases from V and 1 from J; bases not matched to a gene: 9. The CDR3 protein is CAAGGGTSGQETQYF. The CDR3 DNA is TGTGCCGCCGGGGGGGGGACTAGCGGCCAAGAGACCCAGTACTTC.

This sequence joins TRBV7-2 and TRBJ1-1; 8 nucleotides agree with TRBD1. Germline CDR1 and CDR2: SGHTA and FQGNSA. J gave up 1 base and V 5 bases, and 6 bases lay outside the gene matches. The CDR3 has 15 amino acids. The CDR3 loop reads CASSLRQGWNTEAFF. In nucleotides, the CDR3 is TGTGCCAGCAGCCTTCGACAGGGGTGGAACACTGAAGCTTTCTTT.

The chain is built from TRBV28 and TRBJ1-2; D call uncertain. V lost 6 bases and J 3 bases, leaving 11 bases between the germline ends. The CDR3 runs to 13 residues. Germline loops: CDR1 MDHEN, CDR2 SYDVKM. The CDR3 DNA reads TGTGCCAGCAGAAATGGGTATTACTATGGCTACACCTTC. Protein product: CASRNGYYYGYTF.

The chain is built from TRBV6-5 and TRBJ2-6; TRBD1 might be the D (5 bases). V shed 10 bases and J shed 3 bases, with 10 bases lying between them. CDR3 length: 13 amino acids. CDR1 and CDR2 (germline): MNHEY, SVGAGI. The CDR3 coding sequence is TGTGCCACCCAGGGCGGTGGGGCCAACGTCCTGACTTTC. Translated: CATQGGGANVLTF.

The gene calls are TRBV10-2 and TRBJ1-5, with unresolved D. The CDR3 length is 15 residues. V shed 7 bases and J shed 3 bases, with 16 bases lying between them. Germline V gene sequence: CDR1 WSHSY, CDR2 SAAADI. The CDR3 protein is CASTEGSSSNQPQHF. The CDR3, as DNA: TGCGCCAGCACGGAGGGCAGTTCTTCCAATCAGCCCCAGCATTTT.

The count of this clone is one. The DNA of the CDR3 is TGCGCCAGCAGCCCTCGGCCTAGCGGAGCCTACAATGAGCAGTTCTTC. Protein: CASSPRPSGAYNEQFF. The chain is built from TRBV4-3 and TRBJ2-1; 7 bases are shared with TRBD2. Unmatched junction bases numbered 8, after V lost 4 bases and J lost 2 bases. This CDR3 contains 16 residues. Germline CDR1 and CDR2: LGHNA and YSLEER.

The V and J genes are TRBV2 and TRBJ2-5; 7 bases align to TRBD1. V dropped 11 bases and J dropped 3; count of bases not matched to a gene: 9. CDR3 size: 13 residues. Looked up from germline, CDR1 is SNHLY and CDR2 is FYNNEI. The CDR3 region is CAGDDGTEETQYF. The CDR3 DNA is TGTGCCGGAGATGATGGGACAGAAGAGACCCAGTACTTC.

This chain uses TRBV7-2 with TRBJ2-7, with D uncertain. V was pared by 1 base and J by 7 bases, with 8 bases between. Germline V gene sequence: CDR1 SGHTA, CDR2 FQGNSA. The CDR3 spans 12 residues. The CDR3 DNA sequence: TGTGCCAGCAGCTTAGTTGGCGTGGAGCAGTACTTC. Its translation: CASSLVGVEQYF. The entire variable domain, with the rest obtained from reference TRBV7-2 and TRBJ2-7, is as follows: GAGVSQSPSNKVTEKGKDVELRCDPISGHTALYWYRQSLGQGLEFLIYFQGNSAPDKSGLPSDRFSAERTGGSVSTLTIQRTQQEDSAVYLCASSLVGVEQYFGPGTRLTVT.

V usage is TRBV24-1 and J usage is TRBJ2-3, with D possibly TRBD2 on 6 matching bases. Trimming removed 3 bases from V and 3 bases from J, with 9 bases in between. Germline V CDR1 and CDR2: KGHDR, SFDVKD. This CDR3 is 14 amino acids long. CDR3: CATSDQSGTDTQYF. CDR3 coding DNA: TGTGCCACCAGTGATCAGAGCGGGACAGATACGCAGTATTTT.

The chain combines TRBV11-3 with TRBJ2-5; D might be TRBD2 (6 bases). Trimming cost V 4 bases and J 5 bases, with 11 bases left between them. In germline, CDR1 is SGHNT, CDR2 YENEEA. The CDR3 is 13 residues long. CDR3 nucleotides: TGTGCCAGCAGCTCCTACGGGAGCGAGACCCAGTACTTC. Amino acid sequence: CASSSYGSETQYF.

The chain carries TRBV24-1 and TRBJ1-5; D is possibly TRBD1 (5 bases). V dropped 5 bases and J dropped 6 bases, with 10 bases sitting between them. CDR1 and CDR2 (germline): KGHDR, SFDVKD. The length of the CDR3 is 13 residues. CDR3 amino acids: CATSGLDTQPQHF. DNA of the CDR3: TGTGCCACCAGTGGTCTGGACACTCAGCCCCAGCATTTT.

This clone was observed a single time. The J gene is TRBJ2-3, the V gene TRBV19; D not certain. Germline assignment: CDR1 LNHDA and CDR2 SQIVND (reference sequence). There are 14 residues in the CDR3. Between the trimmed V and J ends, which lost 7 bases and 4 bases, there was a span of 15 bases. The CDR3 DNA reads as TGTGCCAGTACCAGTCTACGGGTCGCAGATACGCAGTATTTT. Protein product: CASTSLRVADTQYF.

The chain couples TRBV6-1 to TRBJ2-1, with D possibly being TRBD2 (6 bases). Trimming shortened V by 2 bases and J by 1 base, and 21 bases separated the two germline ends. The germline V gene encodes CDR1 MNHNS and CDR2 SASEGT. This CDR3 region has 19 residues. The chain's CDR3 is CASSERGGNYFRSYNEQFF. The CDR3 DNA is TGTGCCAGCAGTGAACGGGGCGGGAATTATTTCCGTTCCTACAATGAGCAGTTCTTC.

The CDR3 reads CASSLKVSRTDTQYF. The CDR3 bases are TGTGCCAGCAGCTTAAAAGTTAGCAGGACAGATACGCAGTATTTT. The J gene is TRBJ2-3, the V gene TRBV11-2; D gene unclear. The V end lost 2 bases, the J end lost 3 bases, and 12 bases lay between the germline ends. The V gene's germline CDR1 is SGHAT and CDR2 FQNNGV. The CDR3 has 15 amino acids.

The J gene is TRBJ2-3, the V gene TRBV18, with TRBD2 matching over 7 bases. The CDR3 consists of 16 residues. The trim removed 2 bases at V and 4 bases at J, leaving 9 bases unmatched. Germline lookup yields CDR1 KGHSH and CDR2 LQKENI. The CDR3 protein is CASSPGRETGPDTQYF. CDR3 DNA sequence: TGTGCCAGCTCACCAGGGCGGGAGACGGGACCAGATACGCAGTATTTT.

CDR3 protein: CASTPDSHNSPLHF. In DNA form, the CDR3 reads TGTGCCAGTACCCCGGACAGCCATAATTCACCCCTCCACTTT. This rearrangement joins TRBV2 to TRBJ1-6, with a weak D call TRBD1 (6 bases). In germline, CDR1 is SNHLY, CDR2 FYNNEI. V lost 9 bases and J lost 5, with 14 bases in between. The CDR3 loop spans 14 amino acids.

The CDR3 protein is CASSLAGTSGRNEQFF. CDR3 bases: TGTGCCAGCAGCTTAGCCGGGACTAGCGGGAGGAATGAGCAGTTCTTC. The chain uses TRBV11-3 and TRBJ2-1, with 15 bases identical to TRBD2. The ends lost 1 base at V and 7 bases at J; junction bases unmatched: 2. The CDR3 has 16 residues. Germline V CDR1 and CDR2: SGHNT, YENEEA.